The source of this TCR beta chain is a study of technical replicates of blood from a handful of donors (TCRdb year 2017). Library creation used the immunoSEQ multiplex PCR assay. In its TCRdb copy, this immuneACCESS table keeps in-frame sequences only and misses some clones. Where compared with another copy, unresolved V genes explain less than half of these, and the others have no known cause. The sample table contains around 100,000 clones; only one count was recorded for around 96% of them. The top ten clones comprise approximately 0.33% of the sample. Note on this clone: Its antigen is not yet known. No clone much larger than this one lies a single base away; base qualities are absent.

Specimen: T cells isolated from PBMCs. The TCR originated in a human donor in good health.

In nucleotides, the sequence is TGTGCCAGCAGCTTACTAGCGAATGAGCAGTTCTTC. The encoded protein is CASSLLANEQFF. Here the chain combines TRBV5-4 and TRBJ2-1, and 7 junctional nucleotides match TRBD2. Counted from cysteine to phenylalanine, this CDR3 has 12 amino acids. Only the CDR3 portion is preserved as DNA: 36 bases, with reading frame beginning at the first base. Taken from the germline V gene (reference sequence), the CDR1 and CDR2 loops are SGHNT and YYREEE. V trim: 2 bases; J trim: 7 bases; unmatched bases: 0. Beyond the CDR3, the reference TRBV5-4 and TRBJ2-1 genes provide the residues; the full variable domain reads: ETGVTQSPTHLIKTRGQQVTLRCSSQSGHNTVSWYQQALGQGPQFIFQYYREEENGRGNFPPRFSGLQFPNYSSELNVNALELDDSALYLCASSLLANEQFFGPGTRLTVL.